These 9 T cell receptor beta chains share one sample of origin, sequenced in a study of cytomegalovirus exposure and HLA in healthy donors. The PCR was carried out with 60 Vbeta primers and 13 Jbeta primers. Clones were sequenced by immunoSEQ multiplex PCR, and TCRdb holds only the in-frame ones, with some missing. The table lists about 170,000 clones, 80% of them singletons, with about 7% in the top ten. The sequenced sample consisted of PBMCs. The receptors derive from a man aged 30 to 45 in good health and CMV-seropositive.

This chain's CDR3 is CASSRQGAPYEQYF. The CDR3 DNA follows: TGCGCCAGCAGCCGACAGGGGGCGCCGTACGAGCAGTACTTC. V gene TRBV10-1 combines with J gene TRBJ2-7, with TRBD1 matching 10 bases. This CDR3 comprises 14 residues. The V gene end was trimmed by 6 bases and the J gene end by 4 bases; junction bases not matched to a gene: 6. The germline CDR1 and CDR2 sequences are WNHNN and SYGVQD (reference sequence).

J is TRBJ2-3 and V is TRBV5-1, with a weak D call TRBD2 (5 bases). The CDR3 consists of 16 residues. V was cut by 0 bases and J by 0 bases, with 11 bases left in between. Germline V gives CDR1 SGHRS, CDR2 YFSETQ. The CDR3 coding sequence is TGCGCCAGCAGCTTGGTAGCGCCCCTTAGCACAGATACGCAGTATTTT. Its protein is CASSLVAPLSTDTQYF.

V usage is TRBV13 and J usage is TRBJ2-3, with 7 bases identical to TRBD2. Germline V gene data show CDR1 as PRHDT and CDR2 as FYEKMQ (reference sequence). The ends lost 2 bases at V and 1 base at J; junction bases unmatched: 6. The CDR3 contains 16 residues. CDR3 sequence reads: CASSLKRGLGTDTQYF. In nucleotides, the CDR3 is TGTGCCAGCAGCTTAAAGCGGGGTCTGGGCACAGATACGCAGTATTTT. The entire variable domain, with the rest obtained from reference TRBV13 and TRBJ2-3, is as follows: AAGVIQSPRHLIKEKRETATLKCYPIPRHDTVYWYQQGPGQDPQFLISFYEKMQSDKGSIPDRFSAQQFSDYHSELNMSSLELGDSALYFCASSLKRGLGTDTQYFGPGTRLTVL.

The chain couples TRBV28 to TRBJ2-1; 13 nucleotides match TRBD2. After removal of 2 bases from V and 1 base from J, the junction contained 8 bases not matched to a gene. Germline V CDR1 and CDR2: MDHEN, SYDVKM. The CDR3 sequence is 19 residues long. CDR3 protein: CASSLMGLAGTVSYNEQFF. CDR3 nucleotide sequence: TGTGCCAGCAGTTTAATGGGACTAGCGGGAACTGTATCCTACAATGAGCAGTTCTTC.

This rearrangement joins TRBV11-2 to TRBJ2-7; D perhaps matches TRBD2 (5 bases). The V end was cut by 5 bases, the J end by 2 bases, with 25 bases between. This CDR3 contains 18 residues. Germline CDR1 SGHAT, CDR2 FQNNGV. CDR3 sequence reads: CASSHSYSLSGTTYEQYF. The CDR3 nucleotides are TGTGCCAGCAGCCATTCCTACTCCCTCAGCGGTACCACCTACGAGCAGTACTTC.

The chain couples TRBV6-6 to TRBJ2-7, with 8 bases fitting TRBD2. V shed 10 bases and J 3 bases; nucleotides not matched to a gene: 11. This CDR3 comprises 14 residues. Per germline, CDR1 MNHNY and CDR2 SVGAGI (reference sequence). The CDR3 protein is CATSGGPSGYEQYF. CDR3 nucleotide sequence: TGTGCCACCTCGGGGGGGCCCAGCGGCTACGAGCAGTACTTC.

This clone was found once. V gene TRBV5-1 combines with J gene TRBJ2-5; 7 bases agree with TRBD2. Germline V gene lookup returns CDR1 SGHRS and CDR2 YFSETQ. The CDR3 is 15 amino acids. Trimming removed 0 bases from V and 11 bases from J; junction bases left unmatched: 13. CDR3 nucleotide sequence: TGCGCCAGCAGCTTGGAGGCTAGCGGAGGTCTGGAGCAGTACTTC. Amino acids: CASSLEASGGLEQYF. The full variable domain, in which reference TRBV5-1 and TRBJ2-5 provide the parts outside the CDR3, is KAGVTQTPRYLIKTRGQQVTLSCSPISGHRSVSWYQQTPGQGLQFLFEYFSETQRNKGNFPGRFSGRQFSNSRSEMNVSTLELGDSALYLCASSLEASGGLEQYFGPGTRLLVL.

This clone was picked up a small number of times. The genes are TRBV20-1 and TRBJ2-7; no definite D call. This CDR3 spans 11 amino acids. The V and J ends lost 3 bases and 2 bases respectively, with 5 bases between them. Germline CDR1 and CDR2: DFQATT and SNEGSKA (reference sequence). The CDR3 DNA follows: TGCAGTGCTAGGGGCCCCTACGAGCAGTACTTC. This sequence encodes CSARGPYEQYF.

This clone was seen only once. In nucleotides, the CDR3 is TGTGCCAGCAGCTTTTCAAGCAGGGGGCTGTACGAGCAGTACTTC. Its protein is CASSFSSRGLYEQYF. The rearrangement links TRBV5-6 to TRBJ2-7; TRBD1 aligns across 8 bases. CDR3 length: 15 residues. J was trimmed by 4 bases and V by 2 bases; bases with no gene match: 8. Germline-derived CDR1 and CDR2 are SGHDT and YYEEEE.